This T cell receptor beta chain was obtained from a study of T cells after yellow fever vaccination. Study results and limitations: Reappearance after the booster was seen for most primary-vaccination clones, at more than 95% CD4 and around 90% CD8. It was the secondary response that reached its peak faster, day 5 versus 15, but it was weaker. Bulk-population clonotypes that are abundant could appear as contaminants in FACS-sorted repertoires.

This clonotype was counted between two and nine times. Antigen: not known. CDR3 length: 15 residues. J lost 8 bases, V lost 6 bases, and 10 bases had no gene match. 5'RACE template switching produced TCR cDNA carrying a universal primer site and UMIs. One entry per CDR3 protein results from TCRdb running MiXCR on the 5' RACE reads. The repertoire holds some 560,000 distinct CDR3 sequences, with about 19% as singletons. The rearrangement joins TRBV12-3 or TRBV12-4 to TRBJ2-1; 10 bases are shared with TRBD2. The sample here was PBMCs, taken 15 days after the yellow fever booster vaccination. The receptor comes from a man in his thirties or forties who received the YFV17D yellow fever vaccine. DNA for the CDR3: TGTGCCAGCAGACCGATACTAGCGGGACCGTATGAGCAGTTCTTC. It encodes CASRPILAGPYEQFF.